The entry that follows covers one TCR beta chain sequence. Antigen: not known. TCRdb's table, derived via immunoSEQ multiplex PCR, lists solely in-frame clones and lacks some. This table holds about 77,000 clones, roughly 80% found once. The entry originates in a study of OX40 agonist ivuxolimab in advanced cancers. Study-wide points: There were also nonresponders showing low normalized T-cell clonal expansion.

The CDR3 is 13 residues long. Germline loops: CDR1 SGHAT, CDR2 FQDESV (reference sequence). The V gene lost 5 bases and the J gene lost 4 bases, with 11 bases spanning the gap. The TCR was taken from an adult with an advanced solid tumor such as melanoma, head and neck, liver or kidney cancer. The chain uses TRBV11-1 and TRBJ1-1, with D possibly TRBD1 on 5 matching bases. The sample here was CD4+ or CD8+ T cells sorted from blood, taken in a trial of the OX40 agonist ivuxolimab. CDR3 bases: TGTGCCAGCAGCGCGACGGGGGGCACTGAAGCTTTCTTT. Translating it yields CASSATGGTEAFF.